Sequencing of this T cell receptor beta chain was carried out in a study of blood T cells in healthy people across ages. This CDR3 region has 12 residues. CDR1 is DFQATT, CDR2 SNEGSKA, per germline (reference sequence). With a J-beta primer mix and a sample-barcoded 5' primer, a second PCR ran about 7 to 11 cycles. TCRdb ran MiXCR on the 5' RACE reads and lists one entry per CDR3 protein. The repertoire has about 590,000 distinct CDR3 sequences, approximately 30% of them found once; the top ten carry 15% to 19%. This clonotype has a single count. The junction shows a germline mismatch at one end, possibly a read error.

Sequenced input: blood. The chain carries TRBV20-1 and TRBJ2-4; D may be TRBD1 (6 bases). The sequence was obtained from a woman of 80 years or more in good health. The CDR3 loop reads CRQKGDRNIQYF. The CDR3, as DNA: TGCAGGCAAAAGGGGGATAGGAACATTCAGTATTTC.